Each of the 10 T cell receptor beta chains below was sequenced from the same sample in a study of T cell responses to AZD1222 COVID-19 vaccine. TCRdb's copy holds only in-frame clones and misses some; the assay was immunoSEQ multiplex PCR. Seen here are 120,000 to 150,000 clones, approximately 90% observed once, and the top ten hold less than 5%. Sequences were derived from peripheral blood, sampled 28 days after the second AZD1222 dose. These receptors all stem from an adult who received the AZD1222 COVID-19 vaccine.

Comment on this clone: The junction departs from germline at one end; a sequencing error may be responsible. As DNA, the CDR3 is TGTGCTAGCAGCCCTCGCGCCAGCGGAGAGACCCAGTACTTC. Protein sequence: CASSPRASGETQYF. J is TRBJ2-5 and V is TRBV7-7, with D tentatively TRBD2 (5 bases). CDR1 is SSHAT and CDR2 is FNYEAQ in the germline V gene (reference sequence). CDR3 length: 14 residues. Looking up the rest from reference TRBV7-7 and TRBJ2-5 gives the full variable domain: GAGVSQSPRYKVTKRGQDVTLRCDPISSHATLYWYQQALGQGPEFLTYFNYEAQPDKSGLPSDRFSAERPEGSISTLTIQRTEQRDSAMYRCASSPRASGETQYFGPGTRLLVL.

In this sample, this clone turned up once. The V call is TRBV9, the J call TRBJ2-1, with TRBD2 matching over 11 bases. This CDR3 has 16 amino acids. V was clipped by 0 bases and J by 3 bases; unmatched bases: 2. Germline V CDR1 and CDR2: SGDLS, YYNGEE. The CDR3 region has the DNA TGTGCCAGCAGCGTAGCCGGGACTAGCGGCTACAATGAGCAGTTCTTC. This encodes CASSVAGTSGYNEQFF.

V and J are TRBV7-9 and TRBJ2-7; 8 bases are a match to TRBD1. The CDR3 has 14 amino acids. V dropped 4 bases and J dropped 1; count of bases not matched to a gene: 3. Germline V gives CDR1 SEHNR, CDR2 FQNEAQ (reference sequence). DNA of the CDR3: TGTGCCAGCAGCTCACAGGGGGATTCCTACGAGCAGTACTTC. It yields the protein CASSSQGDSYEQYF.

This chain links TRBV15 with TRBJ1-3; the D is unclear. V was shortened by 1 base and J by 6 bases, with 7 bases between the two germline ends. Per germline, CDR1 LNHNV and CDR2 YYDKDF (reference sequence). The CDR3 runs 13 residues. The CDR3 region has the DNA TGTGCCACCAGCAGAGTAGGTGAAAACACCATATATTTT. This sequence encodes CATSRVGENTIYF.

This chain connects TRBV10-3 to TRBJ1-3, with 7 positions matching TRBD1. The CDR3 is made up of 15 amino acids. From germline, CDR1 is ENHRY and CDR2 SYGVKD. Unmatched junction bases numbered 13, after V lost 10 bases and J lost 4 bases. CDR3 bases: TGTGCCACCACTTCCCTTGGGACAGACGGAAACACCATATATTTT. Residues: CATTSLGTDGNTIYF.

CDR3 sequence reads: CASSFATASYEQYF. The CDR3 coding sequence is TGTGCCAGCAGCTTCGCGACTGCCTCCTACGAGCAGTACTTC. The chain combines TRBV7-9 with TRBJ2-7, with no clear D. The CDR3 length is 14 residues. V was cut by 3 bases and J by 0 bases, with 9 bases left in between. Germline assignment: CDR1 SEHNR and CDR2 FQNEAQ (reference sequence).

The chain combines TRBV6-5 with TRBJ1-2; 7 nucleotides match TRBD1. J lost 8 bases, V lost 6 bases, and 12 bases had no gene match. The CDR3 contains 14 residues. Germline lookup yields CDR1 MNHEY and CDR2 SVGAGI. The DNA of the CDR3 is TGTGCCAGCAGCCCCGGGCAGGGGGTATGGGGCTACACCTTC. This sequence encodes CASSPGQGVWGYTF.

The V call is TRBV6-5, the J call TRBJ1-6; possible D gene TRBD1, 5 bases. The germline CDR1 and CDR2 sequences are MNHEY and SVGAGI. The CDR3 contains 14 residues. Trimming stripped 2 bases from V and 10 bases from J, with 12 bases between. This CDR3 is CASSYGGSSSPLHF. Here the CDR3 DNA reads TGTGCCAGCAGTTACGGGGGTTCAAGCTCACCCCTCCACTTT.

This chain links TRBV7-2 with TRBJ2-7; a possible D gene is TRBD2 (5 bases). The germline gives CDR1 SGHTA, CDR2 FQGNSA. The V and J ends lost 5 bases and 2 bases respectively, with 7 bases between them. The CDR3 has 12 amino acids. The CDR3, as DNA: TGTGCCAGCAGCACGGGAACCTACGAGCAGTACTTC. Translated: CASSTGTYEQYF.

The gene calls are TRBV4-1 and TRBJ1-4; TRBD1 matches at 9 bases. The CDR3 consists of 15 residues. After removal of 1 base from V and 8 bases from J, the junction contained 5 bases not matched to a gene. Germline CDR1 and CDR2: MGHRA and YSYEKL. CDR3 residues: CASSQVGDREEKLFF. In nucleotides, the CDR3 is TGCGCCAGCAGCCAAGTCGGGGACAGGGAGGAAAAACTGTTTTTT.